A single T cell receptor (beta chain) is shown here with its context. Its antigen is not identified. The junction shows a germline mismatch at one end, possibly a read error. Without any cell sorting, about 19-32 mg of bulk tissue yielded co-extracted RNA and DNA. Production of TCR beta cDNA used 400 to 650 ng total RNA together with a constant-region primer. Slightly modified ARM-PCR with three nested multiplex PCR rounds yielded TCR beta libraries. Rounds one and two of PCR, each of around 11 cycles, were primed with TRBV1-TRBV30 forward primers and a C-beta reverse primer. TCRdb ran MiXCR on the multiplex PCR reads and lists one entry per CDR3 protein. The sample holds approximately 79,000 distinct CDR3 sequences, over 60% seen once. The CDR3 length is 16 residues. Germline V gives CDR1 MNHEY, CDR2 SVGAGI. The sample is drawn from a study of tumor-infiltrating lymphocytes in primary liver carcinoma. Study summary: Productive TCRbeta read yields ran from roughly 3.65 to 7.13 million per sample and were similar between tissues. Study findings and constraints: Tumor-adjacent and tumor-blood pairs shared a smaller degree of overlap than tumor region pairs.

The sequence was obtained from a man aged 35 to 55 with primary liver carcinoma and hepatitis B virus infection. The chain has TRBV6-5 and TRBJ2-2; perhaps TRBD2 as D (5 bases). Sequencing was carried out using liver tumor tissue from sampling region 4. Subset indicated: tumor region T4, right-lateral pole. CDR3 sequence (DNA): TGTGCCAGCAGTTACGGAGGCGGGTCTGGCACCGGGAAGCTGTTCTTT. This translates into CASSYGGGSGTGKLFF.